This T cell receptor (beta chain) was captured by sequencing in a study of immune heterogeneity within non-small cell lung tumors. Study-wide results and limits: Significant yet moderate, the positive correlation between local T-cell clonality and local tumor mutational burden reached an R of approximately 0.3. While identical dominant CDR3 beta clonotypes recurred across tumor sites within a patient, high-frequency clones unique to individual sites also appeared.

The CDR3 totals 15 residues. V was trimmed by 6 bases and J by 6 bases, leaving 17 bases between them. The TCR beta CDR3 region was amplified by multiplex PCR employing 32 V and 13 J primers. TCRdb ran MiXCR on the multiplex PCR reads and lists one entry per CDR3 protein. This sample has approximately 15,000 distinct CDR3 sequences, with about 30% found just once. Bulk tumor genomic DNA served as template, at 600 ng per sample. Doctors removed several biopsies from each primary tumor during surgery, keeping them far apart. Curative surgical treatment was performed in patients who had newly diagnosed, untreated non-small cell lung cancer. The donors had newly diagnosed non-small cell lung cancer and underwent surgery intended to cure it. This clonotype was counted between two and nine times. Antigen unknown.

Specimen: lung tumor tissue. The rearrangement joins TRBV12-3 or TRBV12-4 to TRBJ2-2; TRBD2 is a possible D gene (5 bases). This receptor was identified in a middle-aged man with non-small cell lung cancer. This CDR3 is CASSTTREGAGELFF. In DNA form, the CDR3 reads TGTGCCAGCAGCACGACAAGAGAGGGAGCCGGGGAGCTGTTTTTT.